The clone carrying this TCR beta chain was picked up a small number of times. The antigen is not known. Arm-PCR with iRepertoire HTBI primers amplified the CDR3 regions for these TCR beta libraries. TCRdb called the multiplex PCR reads again in MiXCR, with one record for every CDR3 protein. The sample has hundreds of thousands of distinct CDR3 sequences, around 15% seen once. The CDR3 extends over 15 amino acids. The V end lost 3 bases, the J end lost 4 bases, and 16 bases lay between the germline ends. CDR1 is LNHDA, CDR2 SQIVND, per germline (reference sequence). Time point: newly diagnosed GD, antithyroid drugs for less than 3 months. PBMC-derived RNA was used for the TCR library. The data derive from a study of regulatory T cells in long-lasting Graves disease. In the study overall: The antithyroid drugs taken by newly diagnosed Graves' patients had been used for under 3 months.

Notes on the study in general: Compared with new cases, persistent Graves' patients showed reduced TCR diversity.

This same sample was also taken into another study, of T cells in Graves' hyperthyroidism and ophthalmopathy. That paper adds: Using the HTBI primer set, a first-round RT-PCR was run on the TCR CDR3. Most expanded thyroid clonotypes above 0.001 recurred in blood.

The genes are TRBV19 and TRBJ2-7; D may match TRBD1 or TRBD2 (5 bases each). The sequencing used peripheral blood mononuclear cells (PBMCs), collected at new diagnosis, from a patient treated with antithyroid drugs. The sequence was collected from a woman aged 25 to 39 with Graves disease. CDR3 DNA: TGTGCCAGTAGTATCGTTGACGGGGACCTTTACGAGCAGTACTTC. It codes for CASSIVDGDLYEQYF. Full variable domain (remainder filled in from reference TRBV19 and TRBJ2-7): DGGITQSPKYLFRKEGQNVTLSCEQNLNHDAMYWYRQDPGQGLRLIYYSQIVNDFQKGDIAEGYSVSREKKESFPLTVTSAQKNPTAFYLCASSIVDGDLYEQYFGPGTRLTVT.